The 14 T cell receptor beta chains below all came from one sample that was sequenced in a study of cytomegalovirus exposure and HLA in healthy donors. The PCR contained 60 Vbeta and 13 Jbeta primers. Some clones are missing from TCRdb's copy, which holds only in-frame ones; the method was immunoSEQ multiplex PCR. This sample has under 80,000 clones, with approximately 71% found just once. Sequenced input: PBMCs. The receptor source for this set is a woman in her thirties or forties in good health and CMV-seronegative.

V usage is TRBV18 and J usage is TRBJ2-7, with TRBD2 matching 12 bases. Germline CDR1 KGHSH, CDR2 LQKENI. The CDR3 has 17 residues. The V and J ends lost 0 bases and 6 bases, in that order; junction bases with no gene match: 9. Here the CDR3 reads CASSPPTSGSRIGEQYF. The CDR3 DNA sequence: TGTGCCAGCTCACCACCGACTAGCGGGAGCCGAATAGGCGAGCAGTACTTC. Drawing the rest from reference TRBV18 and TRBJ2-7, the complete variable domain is NAGVMQNPRHLVRRRGQEARLRCSPMKGHSHVYWYRQLPEEGLKFMVYLQKENIIDESGMPKERFSAEFPKEGPSILRIQQVVRGDSAAYFCASSPPTSGSRIGEQYFGPGTRLTVT.

CDR3 residues: CASSSTGNNEQFF. The CDR3, as DNA: TGCGCCAGCAGCTCGACAGGGAACAATGAGCAGTTCTTC. V gene TRBV5-1 combines with J gene TRBJ2-1, with 7 bases fitting TRBD1. The CDR3 runs 13 residues. Germline values: CDR1 SGHRS, CDR2 YFSETQ. After removal of 3 bases from V and 5 bases from J, the junction contained 2 bases not matched to a gene.

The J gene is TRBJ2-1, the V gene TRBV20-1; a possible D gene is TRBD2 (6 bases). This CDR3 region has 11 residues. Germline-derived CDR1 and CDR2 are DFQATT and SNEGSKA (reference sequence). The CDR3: CVAAWYNEQFF. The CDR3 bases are TGCGTAGCGGCCTGGTACAATGAGCAGTTCTTC.

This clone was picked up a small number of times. Here the CDR3 reads CASSEQTSGNEQFF. As DNA, the CDR3 is TGTGCCAGTAGTGAACAGACTAGCGGTAATGAGCAGTTCTTC. The V call is TRBV19, the J call TRBJ2-1, with 9 bases aligning to TRBD2. Looked up from germline, CDR1 is LNHDA and CDR2 is SQIVND (reference sequence). V was pared by 5 bases and J by 7 bases, with 6 bases of the junction left unmatched. The CDR3 is made up of 14 amino acids.

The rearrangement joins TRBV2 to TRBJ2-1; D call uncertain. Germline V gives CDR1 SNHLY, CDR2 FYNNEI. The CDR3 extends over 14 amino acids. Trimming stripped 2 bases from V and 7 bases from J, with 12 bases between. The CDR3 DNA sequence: TGTGCCAGCAGTGAACACCGGAGCGTGAATGAGCAGTTCTTC. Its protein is CASSEHRSVNEQFF.

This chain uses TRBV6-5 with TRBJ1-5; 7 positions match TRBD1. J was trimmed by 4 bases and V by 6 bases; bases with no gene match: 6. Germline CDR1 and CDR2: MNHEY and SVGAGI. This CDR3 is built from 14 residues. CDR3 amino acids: CASSDDRVNQPQHF. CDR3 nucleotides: TGTGCCAGCAGCGACGACAGGGTTAATCAGCCCCAGCATTTT.

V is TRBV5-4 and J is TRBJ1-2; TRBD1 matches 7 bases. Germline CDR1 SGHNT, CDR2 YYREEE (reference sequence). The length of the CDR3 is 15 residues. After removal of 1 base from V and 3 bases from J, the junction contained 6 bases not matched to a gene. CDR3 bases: TGTGCCAGCAGCTTGAAGAGACAGGGTCACTATGGCTACACCTTC. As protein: CASSLKRQGHYGYTF.

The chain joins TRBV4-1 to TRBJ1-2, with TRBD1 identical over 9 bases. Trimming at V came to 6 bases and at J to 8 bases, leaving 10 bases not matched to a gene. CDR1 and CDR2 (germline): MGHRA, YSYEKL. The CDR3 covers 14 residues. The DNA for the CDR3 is TGCGCCAGCAGTCCGGACAGGGGCGAAGGGGGCTACACCTTC. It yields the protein CASSPDRGEGGYTF.

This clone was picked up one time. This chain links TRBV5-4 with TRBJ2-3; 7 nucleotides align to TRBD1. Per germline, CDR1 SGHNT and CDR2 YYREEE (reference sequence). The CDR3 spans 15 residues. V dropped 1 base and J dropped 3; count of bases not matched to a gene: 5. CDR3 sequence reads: CASSLTTGETDTQYF. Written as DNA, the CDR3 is TGTGCCAGCAGCTTGACTACAGGGGAGACAGATACGCAGTATTTT.

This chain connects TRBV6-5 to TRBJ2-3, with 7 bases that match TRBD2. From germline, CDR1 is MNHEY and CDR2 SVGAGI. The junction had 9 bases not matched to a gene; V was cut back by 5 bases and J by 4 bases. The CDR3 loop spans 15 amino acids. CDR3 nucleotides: TGTGCCAGCAGTAGTTGGGAGGGCCGGTCAGATACGCAGTATTTT. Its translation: CASSSWEGRSDTQYF.

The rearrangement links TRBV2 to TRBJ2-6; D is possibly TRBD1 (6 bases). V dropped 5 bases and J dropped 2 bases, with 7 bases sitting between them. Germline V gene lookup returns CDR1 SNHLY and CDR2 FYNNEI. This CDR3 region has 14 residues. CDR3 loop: CASSNRAGANVLTF. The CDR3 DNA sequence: TGTGCCAGCAGTAACAGGGCTGGGGCCAACGTCCTGACTTTC.

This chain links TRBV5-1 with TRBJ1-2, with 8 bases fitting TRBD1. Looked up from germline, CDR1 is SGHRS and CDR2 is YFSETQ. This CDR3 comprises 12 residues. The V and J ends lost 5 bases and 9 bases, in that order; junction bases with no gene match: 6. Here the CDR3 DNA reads TGCGCCAGCAGGGTGGACAGGGATAGCTACACCTTC. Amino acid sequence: CASRVDRDSYTF.

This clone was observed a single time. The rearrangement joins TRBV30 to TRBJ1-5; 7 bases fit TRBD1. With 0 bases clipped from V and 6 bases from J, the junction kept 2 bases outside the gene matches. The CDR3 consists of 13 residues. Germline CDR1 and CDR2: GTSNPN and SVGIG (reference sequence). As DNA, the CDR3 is TGTGCCTGGAGTGTACAGGGGTCTCAGCCCCAGCATTTT. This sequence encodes CAWSVQGSQPQHF.

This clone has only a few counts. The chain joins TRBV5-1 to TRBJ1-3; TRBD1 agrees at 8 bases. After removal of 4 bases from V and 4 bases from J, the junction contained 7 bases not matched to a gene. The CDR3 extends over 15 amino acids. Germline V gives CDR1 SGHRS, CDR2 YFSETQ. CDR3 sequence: CASSQYGQGGNTIYF. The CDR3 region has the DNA TGCGCCAGCAGCCAATACGGACAGGGCGGAAACACCATATATTTT.